The present TCR beta chain was sequenced within a study of T-cell reconstitution after alpha-beta-depleted transplantation in children. Findings and caveats of the study: The high TCRbeta diversity at day 60 in some patients came from surviving recipient T cells and thymic progenitors. One year after transplant, T-cell counts and diversity came mostly from newly produced T cells. Approximately two months post-transplant, alpha-beta T cells reportedly originated from several hundred expanded graft clones.

Molecular barcoding with unique molecular identifiers was used for the TCRbeta library. One entry per CDR3 protein results from TCRdb running MiXCR on the PCR reads. The table records 250,000 to 300,000 distinct CDR3 sequences, 9.5% to 13% of them present only once. Many counts were recorded for this clonotype. No antigen is known for it. V lost 4 bases and J lost 3, with 10 bases in between. This CDR3 has 13 residues. The germline V gene encodes CDR1 MNHNY and CDR2 SVGAGI (reference sequence). Here the sequenced sample was PBMCs, taken before TCRalphabeta/CD19-depleted stem cell transplant. V is TRBV6-6 and J is TRBJ2-7, with unresolved D. This receptor was obtained from a boy younger than two with acute myeloid leukemia, due to receive a stem cell transplant. As DNA, the CDR3 is TGTGCCAGCAGTTTGCGGAGCCTCTACGAGCAGTACTTC. Translating gives CASSLRSLYEQYF.